Below are 22 T cell receptor beta chains sequenced from a single sample in a study of Graves' ophthalmopathy and Graves' hyperthyroidism. Amplification of the TCR beta CDR3 regions used RNA transcripts (as template). The first round was an RT-PCR with HTBI primers, and the second round was a multiplex PCR. MiXCR was run by TCRdb on the multiplex PCR reads, yielding one entry per CDR3 protein. The sample lists around 1.1 million distinct CDR3 sequences; less than 45% were seen once. Sample: peripheral blood or thyroid tissue (not recorded which). The source is an adult man with Graves' hyperthyroidism.

This clonotype came up a few times. The chain joins TRBV6-5 to TRBJ2-2; D is perhaps TRBD2 (7 bases). Germline V CDR1 and CDR2: MNHEY, SVGAGI. Trimming pared 1 base from V and 7 bases from J, leaving 16 bases between. The CDR3 has 16 residues. The CDR3 here is CASSYYRGARGGELFF. CDR3 nucleotides: TGTGCCAGCAGTTACTATCGGGGGGCGCGCGGCGGGGAGCTGTTTTTT.

This clonotype has ten or more counts. The V gene is TRBV19, the J gene TRBJ1-6; D gene uncertain. Looked up from germline, CDR1 is LNHDA and CDR2 is SQIVND (reference sequence). V gave up 3 bases and J gave up 9 bases, with 12 bases separating them. The CDR3 contains 14 residues. The CDR3 spells CASSIGVLSSPLHF. CDR3 nucleotides: TGTGCCAGTAGTATCGGTGTTCTTTCTTCACCCCTCCACTTT.

Ten or more counts support this clonotype. The CDR3 DNA follows: TGTGCCAGCAGCTTTCGGGTAGGAGCGGAGACCCAGTACTTC. It specifies CASSFRVGAETQYF. The chain couples TRBV7-8 to TRBJ2-5, with D hard to call. Germline-derived CDR1 and CDR2 are SGHVS and FQNEAQ. Deletions cut 3 bases from V and 5 bases from J, with 13 bases between. The CDR3 has 14 residues.

This rearrangement joins TRBV20-1 to TRBJ2-7, with 14 bases aligning to TRBD2. CDR3 length: 15 residues. V lost 6 bases, J lost 4 bases, and 8 bases stayed unmatched. Germline V lookup: CDR1 DFQATT, CDR2 SNEGSKA (reference sequence). CDR3 coding DNA: TGCAGTGCGGGACTAGCGGGAGTCTATAATTACGAGCAGTACTTC. Encoded protein: CSAGLAGVYNYEQYF.

Concerning this clonotype: An end of the junction does not agree with germline; a read error may underlie this. The chain recombines TRBV10-3 with TRBJ2-7; 10 bases align to TRBD1. The CDR3 length is 15 residues. Germline V gives CDR1 ENHRY, CDR2 SYGVKD. The CDR3 region is CAISPRQGASHEQYF. The CDR3 region has the DNA TGTGCCATCAGCCCAAGACAGGGGGCCTCCCACGAGCAGTACTTC.

In its sample, this clonotype was seen many times. The chain couples TRBV19 to TRBJ1-4; no definite D call. Germline V gene sequence: CDR1 LNHDA, CDR2 SQIVND (reference sequence). The V gene lost 9 bases and the J gene lost 1 base, with 6 bases spanning the gap. CDR3 length: 12 amino acids. CDR3 loop: CASRRTNEKLFF. CDR3 nucleotide sequence: TGTGCCAGCAGAAGAACTAATGAAAAACTGTTTTTT.

This clonotype was detected a few times. This chain uses TRBV9 with TRBJ1-5, with D tentatively TRBD1 (6 bases). The CDR3 sequence is 16 residues long. V lost 7 bases and J 3 bases, leaving 20 bases between the germline ends. Germline lookup yields CDR1 SGDLS and CDR2 YYNGEE. This chain's CDR3 is CASSPDTGSVNQPQHF. The DNA for the CDR3 is TGTGCCAGCTCACCGGATACAGGGTCGGTCAATCAGCCCCAGCATTTT.

This clonotype has ten or more counts. The chain's CDR3 is CSVEAGGLANPSSYEQYF. DNA for the CDR3: TGCAGCGTTGAAGCGGGGGGGCTCGCAAACCCGAGCTCCTACGAGCAGTACTTC. The gene calls are TRBV29-1 and TRBJ2-7, with 8 bases matching TRBD2. The trim removed 1 base at V and 0 bases at J, leaving 14 bases unmatched. CDR3 length: 18 residues. Germline V lookup: CDR1 SQVTM, CDR2 ANQGSEA.

The chain carries TRBV12-3 or TRBV12-4 and TRBJ1-2; no reliable D call. This CDR3 has 14 amino acids. V dropped 5 bases and J dropped 8 bases, with 18 bases sitting between them. CDR3: CASSPTRRVGGYTF. The CDR3 DNA is TGTGCCAGCAGTCCCACCCGACGGGTCGGAGGCTACACCTTC.

This clonotype was picked up many times. The chain links TRBV7-9 to TRBJ2-7; 7 nucleotides line up with TRBD1. The germline gives CDR1 SEHNR, CDR2 FQNEAQ (reference sequence). The CDR3 extends over 14 amino acids. V was clipped by 5 bases and J by 0 bases; unmatched bases: 4. The CDR3 nucleotides read TGTGCCAGCAGCCAGGACAGGATCTCCTACGAGCAGTACTTC. Translating it yields CASSQDRISYEQYF.

This clonotype showed up just a few times. J is TRBJ2-3 and V is TRBV7-2, with D uncertain. With 4 bases removed from V and 7 bases from J, the gap between germline ends came to 9 bases. CDR1 SGHTA and CDR2 FQGNSA come from the germline V gene. This CDR3 spans 12 amino acids. CDR3 residues: CASSSLMNTQYF. The CDR3 DNA sequence: TGTGCCAGCAGCTCCTTGATGAATACGCAGTATTTT.

This clonotype was detected many times. The rearrangement uses TRBV7-6 and TRBJ2-5, with 11 bases matching TRBD1. The CDR3 is 17 amino acids. Germline lookup yields CDR1 SGHVS and CDR2 FNYEAQ. Germline trimming cut 5 bases from V and 1 base from J; bases unmatched to any gene: 9. This CDR3 reads CASSVGTGGEIQETQYF. The DNA for the CDR3 is TGTGCCAGCAGCGTCGGGACAGGGGGTGAAATCCAAGAGACCCAGTACTTC.

The chain employs TRBV29-1 and TRBJ2-5; the D gene is possibly TRBD1 (6 bases). This CDR3 region has 14 residues. Trimming shortened V by 3 bases and J by 0 bases, and 11 bases separated the two germline ends. Per germline, CDR1 SQVTM and CDR2 ANQGSEA. The CDR3 here is CSVDGRDNQETQYF. The DNA for the CDR3 is TGCAGCGTTGATGGCAGGGACAACCAAGAGACCCAGTACTTC.

This clonotype was counted many times. This chain links TRBV25-1 with TRBJ1-1; D is uncertain. The CDR3 length is 14 residues. Per the germline V gene, CDR1 is MGHDK and CDR2 is SYGVNS. Trimming removed 3 bases at V and 6 bases at J, with 14 bases between. CDR3: CASSDIGVFSEAFF. DNA of the CDR3: TGTGCCAGCAGTGATATTGGGGTTTTCTCTGAAGCTTTCTTT.

In this sample, this clonotype turned up once. The chain carries TRBV7-9 and TRBJ1-2; no clear D gene. V lost 1 base and J 4 bases, leaving 7 bases between the germline ends. CDR1 SEHNR and CDR2 FQNEAQ come from the germline V gene (reference sequence). CDR3 length: 13 amino acids. The CDR3 nucleotides are TGTGCCAGCAGCTTAGAGACGATCTATGGCTACACCTTC. Encoded protein: CASSLETIYGYTF. Together with reference TRBV7-9 and TRBJ1-2, the CDR3 gives the full variable domain: DTGVSQNPRHKITKRGQNVTFRCDPISEHNRLYWYRQTLGQGPEFLTYFQNEAQLEKSRLLSDRFSAERPKGSFSTLEIQRTEQGDSAMYLCASSLETIYGYTFGSGTRLTVV.

This clonotype was recorded a few times. The chain couples TRBV12-3 or TRBV12-4 to TRBJ1-6, with D uncertain. The CDR3 has 11 amino acids. V was shortened by 4 bases and J by 14 bases, with 9 bases between the two germline ends. The CDR3 DNA reads TGTGCCAGCAGTTCCGATGTGGCCCTCCACTTT. As protein: CASSSDVALHF.

This clonotype was detected many times. The chain has TRBV7-9 and TRBJ2-7, with D unclear. From germline, CDR1 is SEHNR and CDR2 FQNEAQ (reference sequence). V lost 5 bases, J lost 0 bases, and 8 bases lay in between. The CDR3 has 13 amino acids. The CDR3, as DNA: TGTGCCAGCAGCGCACAGAGCTCCTACGAGCAGTACTTC. It yields the protein CASSAQSSYEQYF.

This clonotype appeared a few times. This chain links TRBV7-9 with TRBJ2-2; TRBD1 agrees at 7 bases. Germline V gives CDR1 SEHNR, CDR2 FQNEAQ (reference sequence). The length of the CDR3 is 16 residues. The V segment lost 7 bases and the J segment 0 bases; nucleotides outside the gene matches: 8. CDR3 DNA: TGTGCCAGCACCGCTACGGGACAGACGAACACCGGGGAGCTGTTTTTT. Encoded protein: CASTATGQTNTGELFF.

This chain joins TRBV15 and TRBJ1-1; D ambiguous. Trimming took off 2 bases at V and 6 bases at J, with 13 bases between the two ends. Germline V gene lookup returns CDR1 LNHNV and CDR2 YYDKDF (reference sequence). The CDR3 has 14 amino acids. The CDR3 protein is CATSRTNVGSEAFF. DNA of the CDR3: TGTGCCACCAGCAGAACTAATGTAGGGTCTGAAGCTTTCTTT.

As for this clonotype: A read error may account for a junction end that differs from germline. The gene calls are TRBV7-3 and TRBJ1-2; weak D call: TRBD1 (6 bases). This CDR3 comprises 13 residues. CDR1 is SGHTA, CDR2 FQGTGA, per germline. The CDR3 is CASSPRREEDSAF. The CDR3 coding sequence is TGTGCCAGCAGTCCTCGACGGGAGGAGGACAGCGCCTTC.

In its sample, this clonotype was seen many times. This sequence joins TRBV7-3 and TRBJ2-7; TRBD2 matches 8 bases. Trimming at V came to 5 bases and at J to 2 bases, leaving 8 bases not matched to a gene. The CDR3 contains 15 residues. Per the germline V gene, CDR1 is SGHTA and CDR2 is FQGTGA. The CDR3 is CASSPMAGGTYEQYF. The CDR3 nucleotides read TGTGCCAGCAGCCCTATGGCGGGAGGTACCTACGAGCAGTACTTC.

V usage is TRBV5-1 and J usage is TRBJ1-1; D is perhaps TRBD1 (5 bases). The CDR3 is made up of 14 amino acids. CDR1 is SGHRS and CDR2 is YFSETQ in the germline V gene. The V end was cut by 4 bases, the J end by 7 bases, with 17 bases between. CDR3 nucleotide sequence: TGCGCCAGCAGCGCCGGGGGGGGTGGGTATGAAGCTTTCTTT. Protein product: CASSAGGGGYEAFF.